This passage covers 21 T cell receptor beta chains from one sample sequenced in a study of blood T cells in healthy people across ages (dated by TCRdb to the mid-2010s). The protocol used for the library was 5' RACE. Instrument on record: Illumina HiSeq 2500. A second PCR of roughly 6 to 11 cycles was run with a J-beta primer mix and a sample-barcoded 5' primer. TCRdb trimmed public reads at Q25 via fastp, called clones via MiXCR and kept in-frame beta chains. CDR3 protein duplicates are merged, each entry listing the most common genes and DNA. This sample comprises some 670,000 distinct CDR3 sequences, roughly half of them detected only once. The top ten clones comprise around an eighth of the sample. The sequencing input was blood. Every receptor here comes from a woman of 80 years or more in good health.

The V and J genes are TRBV12-3 or TRBV12-4 and TRBJ2-1; TRBD2 aligns across 11 bases. V was clipped by 6 bases and J by 12 bases; unmatched bases: 10. This CDR3 is built from 14 residues. CDR3 in DNA: TGTGCCAGCAGCCAACCGGGACTAGCGGTAGGGCAGTTCTTC. It specifies CASSQPGLAVGQFF.

The rearrangement links TRBV12-3 or TRBV12-4 to TRBJ1-4, with D uncertain. The CDR3 contains 15 residues. V gave up 7 bases and J gave up 5 bases, with 17 bases separating them. Here the CDR3 DNA reads TGTGCCAGCACCCCCGGGGAAAAGAGGAATGAAAAACTGTTTTTT. Protein: CASTPGEKRNEKLFF.

This chain joins TRBV24-1 and TRBJ1-1; D not certain. CDR3 length equals 14 residues. With 4 bases removed from V and 10 bases from J, the gap between germline ends came to 18 bases. Germline CDR1 is KGHDR and CDR2 is SFDVKD. The CDR3 nucleotides are TGTGCCACCAGTGACCTCGGCTTGTTCAGAGGAGCTTTCTTT. Amino acid sequence: CATSDLGLFRGAFF.

This clonotype was counted once. The chain couples TRBV6-5 to TRBJ2-7, with 7 bases lining up with TRBD1. The CDR3 consists of 16 residues. The germline V gene encodes CDR1 MNHEY and CDR2 SVGAGI. With 6 bases clipped from V and 2 bases from J, the junction kept 13 bases outside the gene matches. CDR3 protein: CASRLTGTATTYEQYF. The CDR3 region has the DNA TGTGCCAGCAGACTGACCGGGACAGCCACAACCTACGAGCAGTACTTC.

This clonotype was seen more than once but under ten times. This may stem from a read error, because a much larger clone lies one nucleotide away. The V and J genes are TRBV6-6 and TRBJ1-2; D is unclear. CDR3 size: 11 residues. Germline CDR1 reads MNHNY; CDR2 reads SVGAGI (reference sequence). V gave up 2 bases and J gave up 6 bases, with 4 bases separating them. The CDR3 reads CASSYVDGYTF. DNA for the CDR3: TGTGCCAGCAGTTACGTCGATGGCTACACCTTC.

This clonotype was recorded at least ten times. This chain links TRBV6-6 with TRBJ2-7; the match to TRBD2 covers 11 bases. The CDR3 is made up of 14 amino acids. Germline V lookup: CDR1 MNHNY, CDR2 SVGAGI (reference sequence). Trimming took 3 bases from V and 3 from J; bases not matched to a gene: 1. CDR3 bases: TGTGCCAGCAGTTATGGGACTAGCGGCTACGAGCAGTACTTC. Translation: CASSYGTSGYEQYF.

The table lists this clonotype with many counts. The chain carries TRBV6-2 or TRBV6-3 and TRBJ2-5, with unresolved D. Trimming left V 2 bases short and J 1 base short, with 8 bases between. CDR3 length equals 14 residues. Germline assignment: CDR1 MNHEY and CDR2 SVGEGT. CDR3 in amino acids: CASSYLSLQETQYF. The CDR3 DNA is TGTGCCAGCAGTTACCTCAGCCTCCAAGAGACCCAGTACTTC.

The sample holds a few counts of this clonotype. V usage is TRBV7-3 and J usage is TRBJ2-5; D is unclear. V was clipped by 3 bases and J by 5 bases, with 13 bases between them. The CDR3 runs 14 residues. The V gene's germline CDR1 is SGHTA and CDR2 FQGTGA. The CDR3 loop reads CASSLVPGSETQYF. In nucleotides, the CDR3 is TGTGCCAGCAGCTTGGTACCAGGATCGGAGACCCAGTACTTC.

The genes are TRBV3-1 and TRBJ1-6; D is uncertain. The CDR3 contains 16 residues. The V gene's germline CDR1 is LGHDT and CDR2 YNNKEL (reference sequence). V gave up 3 bases and J gave up 7 bases, with 16 bases separating them. In nucleotides, the CDR3 is TGTGCCAGCAGCCAGGTCGGCGGACTTGAAAATTCACCCCTCCACTTT. Translating gives CASSQVGGLENSPLHF.

The chain couples TRBV20-1 to TRBJ2-1; TRBD2 matches 12 bases. J gave up 7 bases and V 3 bases, and 4 bases lay outside the gene matches. The CDR3 sequence is 14 residues long. The V gene's germline CDR1 is DFQATT and CDR2 SNEGSKA (reference sequence). For the CDR3, the DNA is TGCAGTGCTAGGCGACTAGCGGGAGCTAATGAGCAGTTCTTC. It specifies CSARRLAGANEQFF.

The chain employs TRBV6-2 or TRBV6-3 and TRBJ2-3; no definite D call. Per germline, CDR1 MNHEY and CDR2 SVGEGT. The CDR3 contains 16 residues. Trimming removed 3 bases at V and 3 bases at J, with 16 bases between. CDR3 loop: CASSYGFGQGTDTQYF. Here the CDR3 DNA reads TGTGCCAGCAGTTATGGGTTCGGGCAAGGAACAGATACGCAGTATTTT.

The chain couples TRBV4-1 to TRBJ2-5; 7 nucleotides agree with TRBD2. Matching the DNA end better, TRBJ2-7 makes the J call doubtful. CDR1 and CDR2 from the germline V gene are MGHRA and YSYEKL. This CDR3 has 16 residues. In DNA form, the CDR3 reads TGCGCCAGCAGCCTATCCGGGGGGATAGGGCTATACGAGCAGTACTTC. It translates to CASSLSGGIGLYEQYF.

This clonotype came up many times. The V and J genes are TRBV12-3 or TRBV12-4 and TRBJ2-7; 14 bases align to TRBD2. The V segment lost 8 bases and the J segment 2 bases; nucleotides outside the gene matches: 2. This CDR3 comprises 14 residues. The CDR3 spells CASRTSGGTYEQYF. CDR3 nucleotide sequence: TGTGCCAGCCGGACTAGCGGGGGGACCTACGAGCAGTACTTC.

This clonotype has ten or more counts. J is TRBJ2-2 and V is TRBV6-5; D might be TRBD2 (5 bases). The CDR3 extends over 13 amino acids. Germline CDR1 is MNHEY and CDR2 is SVGAGI. Trimming stripped 2 bases from V and 8 bases from J, with 9 bases between. CDR3 in DNA: TGTGCCAGCAGTTACCCGGGAACTGGGGAGCTGTTTTTT. Translated: CASSYPGTGELFF.

This clonotype was detected ten times or more. The chain has TRBV2 and TRBJ2-3; a possible D gene is TRBD2 (7 bases). Germline V CDR1 and CDR2: SNHLY, FYNNEI. There are 15 residues in the CDR3. Trimming stripped 6 bases from V and 4 bases from J, with 17 bases between. Here the CDR3 reads CASRIGGGNPDTQYF. The DNA of the CDR3 is TGTGCCAGCAGGATAGGCGGGGGCAACCCAGATACGCAGTATTTT.

The rearrangement links TRBV27 to TRBJ2-1; TRBD2 agrees at 8 bases. After removal of 3 bases from V and 3 bases from J, the junction contained 4 bases not matched to a gene. CDR1 is MNHEY and CDR2 is SMNVEV in the germline V gene (reference sequence). This CDR3 has 15 amino acids. The CDR3, as DNA: TGTGCCAGCAGTTTGGGAAGCGGGGGCTACAATGAGCAGTTCTTC. Translating gives CASSLGSGGYNEQFF.

This clonotype was counted at least ten times. This chain joins TRBV5-1 and TRBJ1-2, with 8 nucleotides matching TRBD1. J gave up 0 bases and V 0 bases, and 7 bases lay outside the gene matches. Germline V gene sequence: CDR1 SGHRS, CDR2 YFSETQ. This CDR3 spans 17 amino acids. In DNA, the CDR3 is TGCGCCAGCAGCTTGGATGGACAGGGTGGGACTAACTATGGCTACACCTTC. It codes for CASSLDGQGGTNYGYTF. Full variable domain (rest looked up from reference TRBV5-1 and TRBJ1-2): KAGVTQTPRYLIKTRGQQVTLSCSPISGHRSVSWYQQTPGQGLQFLFEYFSETQRNKGNFPGRFSGRQFSNSRSEMNVSTLELGDSALYLCASSLDGQGGTNYGYTFGSGTRLTVV.

The genes are TRBV7-8 and TRBJ1-2, with D tentatively TRBD1 (5 bases). Looked up from germline, CDR1 is SGHVS and CDR2 is FQNEAQ. V was trimmed by 1 base and J by 2 bases, leaving 11 bases between them. The CDR3 consists of 15 residues. CDR3: CASSLGWAGNYGYTF. The DNA for the CDR3 is TGTGCCAGCAGCTTAGGGTGGGCAGGGAACTATGGCTACACCTTC.

This chain links TRBV18 with TRBJ2-2; 10 bases align to TRBD2. J gave up 7 bases and V 6 bases, and 11 bases lay outside the gene matches. Germline-derived CDR1 and CDR2 are KGHSH and LQKENI. The CDR3 is made up of 16 amino acids. The CDR3 DNA reads TGTGCCAGCTCGAAGGAGGCTAGCGGGAGAAGCGGGGAGCTGTTTTTT. Translation gives CASSKEASGRSGELFF.

The chain links TRBV5-1 to TRBJ2-1, with D possibly being TRBD1 (5 bases). CDR3 length equals 15 residues. V was cut by 7 bases and J by 0 bases, with 14 bases left in between. Germline CDR1 and CDR2: SGHRS and YFSETQ. CDR3 region: CASGSQVNSYNEQFF. CDR3 in DNA: TGCGCCAGCGGCTCACAGGTGAACTCCTACAATGAGCAGTTCTTC.

The chain carries TRBV11-2 and TRBJ2-7; 8 nucleotides line up with TRBD2. The CDR3 runs 14 residues. CDR1 is SGHAT and CDR2 is FQNNGV in the germline V gene. Trimming cost V 5 bases and J 4 bases; bases outside gene matches: 7. The CDR3, as DNA: TGTGCCAGCAGCCCGACGGGACTAGTTTACGAGCAGTACTTC. Protein sequence: CASSPTGLVYEQYF.